These 10 T cell receptor beta chains originate from one sample sequenced in a study of OX40 agonist ivuxolimab in advanced cancers. Here immunoSEQ multiplex PCR was the method, and the copy in TCRdb shows in-frame clones only, minus some. The sample lists over 60,000 clones, approximately 89% occurring once. The starting material was CD4+ or CD8+ T cells sorted from blood, obtained in a trial of the OX40 agonist ivuxolimab. The source of these receptors is an adult with an advanced solid tumor such as melanoma, head and neck, liver or kidney cancer.

Here the CDR3 DNA reads TGTGCCAGCAGTGAATTCAGGGGAAATCAGCCCCAGCATTTT. Translating gives CASSEFRGNQPQHF. The chain has TRBV6-1 and TRBJ1-5, with D tentatively TRBD1 (6 bases). V lost 2 bases and J 4 bases, leaving 9 bases between the germline ends. Germline V gene lookup returns CDR1 MNHNS and CDR2 SASEGT. The CDR3 totals 14 residues.

The J gene is TRBJ1-4, the V gene TRBV5-5; weak D call: TRBD1 (6 bases). V was cut by 0 bases and J by 5 bases, with 20 bases left in between. The CDR3 runs to 18 residues. The germline CDR1 and CDR2 sequences are SGHKS and YYEKEE (reference sequence). This chain's CDR3 is CASSLVFLGGGPNEKLFF. CDR3 nucleotide sequence: TGTGCCAGCAGCTTGGTTTTCCTCGGGGGCGGACCCAATGAAAAACTGTTTTTT.

The chain joins TRBV5-1 to TRBJ2-3, with 8 bases aligning to TRBD1. With 0 bases clipped from V and 1 base from J, the junction kept 1 base outside the gene matches. CDR1 and CDR2 from the germline V gene are SGHRS and YFSETQ. This CDR3 has 15 residues. CDR3 protein: CASSLGGQGTDTQYF. Here the CDR3 DNA reads TGCGCCAGCAGCTTGGGGGGACAGGGCACAGATACGCAGTATTTT.

The chain couples TRBV27 to TRBJ1-1; the match to TRBD1 covers 7 bases. The V gene end was trimmed by 5 bases and the J gene end by 1 base; junction bases not matched to a gene: 4. Germline-derived CDR1 and CDR2 are MNHEY and SMNVEV (reference sequence). The CDR3 extends over 14 amino acids. CDR3 loop: CASSRTGENTEAFF. DNA for the CDR3: TGTGCCAGCAGTCGAACAGGGGAGAACACTGAAGCTTTCTTT.

This clone has just one count. CDR3 sequence: CASSGSSGATNEKLFF. The DNA of the CDR3 is TGTGCCAGCTCGGGCTCTTCGGGGGCTACTAATGAAAAACTGTTTTTT. The chain combines TRBV7-9 with TRBJ1-4; D may be TRBD1 (6 bases). Per germline, CDR1 SEHNR and CDR2 FQNEAQ (reference sequence). The length of the CDR3 is 16 residues. Trimming took 8 bases from V and 2 from J, leaving 18 bases between them.

This clone has a single count. This chain links TRBV2 with TRBJ2-7; possibly TRBD2 for D (6 bases). Germline V CDR1 and CDR2: SNHLY, FYNNEI. V lost 6 bases and J lost 3, with 15 bases in between. This CDR3 is built from 14 residues. The CDR3 here is CASRGDSRIYEQYF. CDR3 nucleotide sequence: TGTGCCAGCAGGGGGGACTCGCGGATCTACGAGCAGTACTTC.

As for this clone: A junction end diverges from the germline sequence, so it may reflect a read error. J is TRBJ2-3 and V is TRBV18; the D is unclear. The CDR3 extends over 12 amino acids. In germline, CDR1 is KGHSH, CDR2 LQKENI. CDR3 region: CTSSPTEDTQYF. CDR3 DNA sequence: TGTACCAGCTCCCCAACGGAAGATACGCAGTATTTT. Variable domain in full (rest from reference TRBV18 and TRBJ2-3): NAGVMQNPRHLVRRRGQEARLRCSPMKGHSHVYWYRQLPEEGLKFMVYLQKENIIDESGMPKERFSAEFPKEGPSILRIQQVVRGDSAAYFCTSSPTEDTQYFGPGTRLTVL.

This chain connects TRBV11-3 to TRBJ1-1; a possible D gene is TRBD1 (6 bases). Germline V lookup: CDR1 SGHNT, CDR2 YENEEA. CDR3 length equals 15 residues. Trimming took off 5 bases at V and 7 bases at J, with 20 bases between the two ends. The CDR3 coding sequence is TGTGCCAGCAGCCCCCAACAGGGTTTTACTCATGAAGCTTTCTTT. This translates into CASSPQQGFTHEAFF.

The CDR3 loop is CASSTGLGELFF. The CDR3, as DNA: TGCGCCAGCAGCACAGGGCTCGGGGAGCTGTTTTTT. V usage is TRBV5-1 and J usage is TRBJ2-2; possibly TRBD1 for D (6 bases). Trimming removed 4 bases at V and 7 bases at J, with 8 bases between. Germline V gene lookup returns CDR1 SGHRS and CDR2 YFSETQ. The CDR3 extends over 12 amino acids. The variable domain in full, completed from reference TRBV5-1 and TRBJ2-2, reads KAGVTQTPRYLIKTRGQQVTLSCSPISGHRSVSWYQQTPGQGLQFLFEYFSETQRNKGNFPGRFSGRQFSNSRSEMNVSTLELGDSALYLCASSTGLGELFFGEGSRLTVL.

J is TRBJ1-3 and V is TRBV5-6; TRBD1 matches 7 bases. Germline CDR1 reads SGHDT; CDR2 reads YYEEEE. Trimming took 4 bases from V and 2 from J; bases not matched to a gene: 12. This CDR3 region has 17 residues. CDR3 nucleotides: TGTGCCAGCAGCCGGTGGGCAGGGGGAAAGACTGGAAACACCATATATTTT. Protein sequence: CASSRWAGGKTGNTIYF.